This T cell receptor beta chain stems from a study of blood T cell repertoires in COVID-19. Clones were read by immunoSEQ multiplex PCR, and TCRdb kept only the in-frame ones, dropping some. The table lists about 67,000 clones, 87% of them singletons, with 4% to 5.5% in the top ten. The CDR3 extends over 12 amino acids. V lost 6 bases and J 6 bases, leaving 12 bases between the germline ends. Material for sequencing was peripheral blood. This sequence was found in a middle-aged man with active COVID-19. The chain has TRBV12-3 or TRBV12-4 and TRBJ2-7, with D tentatively TRBD2 (5 bases). In DNA form, the CDR3 reads TGTGCCAGCAGGGAAAGTCGGGGCGAGCAGTACTTC. Its protein product is CASRESRGEQYF.